A selection of T cell receptor beta chains follows, all from one sample in a study of shared clonotypes between healthy human individuals. The data were produced by immunoSEQ multiplex PCR, yet TCRdb's version contains in-frame clones alone and is incomplete. The sample gives around 2,000,000 clones, about 95% of which show up once; more than 0.95% is in the top ten. Sequenced material: naive CD8+ T cells sorted from blood. These receptors were obtained from a man aged 18 to 29 in good health. Both conserved end residues are part of each CDR3. D genes are given only for firm matches. Clone size is shown for a subset of rows, as once, few, many or a class of expanded clone.

J gene: TRBJ2-1
clone size: .
D gene: .
V gene: TRBV15
CDR3 protein: CATSVQFPYNEQFF
CDR3 DNA: TGTGCCACCAGCGTTCAGTTCCCCTACAATGAGCAGTTCTTC

J gene: TRBJ2-7
clone size: .
D gene: .
V gene: TRBV28
CDR3 protein: CASSRSTNPYEQYF
CDR3 DNA: TGTGCCAGCAGCCGGTCGACTAACCCCTACGAGCAGTACTTC

J gene: TRBJ2-1
clone size: .
D gene: .
V gene: TRBV6-5
CDR3 protein: CASSLTENNEQFF
CDR3 DNA: TGTGCCAGCAGTTTGACAGAGAACAATGAGCAGTTCTTC

J gene: TRBJ2-3
clone size: .
D gene: TRBD2
V gene: TRBV4-1
CDR3 protein: CASAVLAGGPVDTQYF
CDR3 DNA: TGCGCCAGCGCAGTTCTAGCGGGAGGGCCGGTGGATACGCAGTATTTT

J gene: TRBJ2-3
clone size: .
D gene: TRBD2
V gene: TRBV30
CDR3 protein: CAWSETGGQDTQYF
CDR3 DNA: TGTGCCTGGAGTGAGACGGGGGGGCAAGATACGCAGTATTTT

J gene: TRBJ1-3
clone size: once
D gene: .
V gene: TRBV6-1
CDR3 protein: CASSGPGIGNTIYF
CDR3 DNA: TGTGCCAGCAGTGGCCCTGGCATCGGAAACACCATATATTTT

J gene: TRBJ1-5
clone size: .
D gene: .
V gene: TRBV30
CDR3 protein: CAWSVGAGSPSSNQPQHF
CDR3 DNA: TGTGCCTGGAGTGTGGGGGCAGGATCCCCCTCGAGCAATCAGCCCCAGCATTTT

J gene: TRBJ2-1
clone size: .
D gene: .
V gene: TRBV11-2
CDR3 protein: CASSLSTYTYNEQFF
CDR3 DNA: TGTGCCAGCAGCTTAAGTACGTACACCTACAATGAGCAGTTCTTC

J gene: TRBJ2-7
clone size: .
D gene: TRBD1
V gene: TRBV4-3
CDR3 protein: CASSQDTGQGPYEQYF
CDR3 DNA: TGCGCCAGCAGCCAAGATACCGGACAGGGGCCCTACGAGCAGTACTTC

J gene: TRBJ2-7
clone size: .
D gene: .
V gene: TRBV5-1
CDR3 protein: CASSFREESYEQYF
CDR3 DNA: TGCGCCAGCAGCTTCAGGGAAGAATCCTACGAGCAGTACTTC

J gene: TRBJ2-5
clone size: .
D gene: .
V gene: TRBV28
CDR3 protein: CASSVSDGGTQYF
CDR3 DNA: TGTGCCAGCAGTGTCTCGGATGGGGGGACCCAGTACTTC

J gene: TRBJ2-3
clone size: .
D gene: .
V gene: TRBV5-6
CDR3 protein: CASSDGGVGSDTQYF
CDR3 DNA: TGTGCCAGCAGCGATGGGGGAGTTGGGTCAGATACGCAGTATTTT

J gene: TRBJ2-3
clone size: .
D gene: .
V gene: TRBV28
CDR3 protein: CASSFRLLTDTQYF
CDR3 DNA: TGTGCCAGCAGTTTTAGGTTGCTCACAGATACGCAGTATTTT

J gene: TRBJ2-7
clone size: .
D gene: .
V gene: TRBV7-9
CDR3 protein: CASSLAPGTTYEQYF
CDR3 DNA: TGTGCCAGCAGCTTAGCGCCCGGAACTACTTACGAGCAGTACTTC

J gene: TRBJ2-7
clone size: .
D gene: .
V gene: TRBV27
CDR3 protein: CASSPLGGALSYEQYF
CDR3 DNA: TGTGCCAGCAGTCCTCTAGGGGGGGCTCTCTCCTACGAGCAGTACTTC

J gene: TRBJ1-6
clone size: .
D gene: .
V gene: TRBV30
CDR3 protein: CAWSPDRGGDNSPLHF
CDR3 DNA: TGTGCCTGGAGCCCAGATCGGGGCGGGGATAATTCACCCCTCCACTTT

J gene: TRBJ2-3
clone size: .
D gene: TRBD2
V gene: TRBV19
CDR3 protein: CASSIRTSVSTDTQYF
CDR3 DNA: TGTGCCAGTAGTATCAGGACTAGTGTTAGCACAGATACGCAGTATTTT

J gene: TRBJ2-2
clone size: .
D gene: .
V gene: TRBV28
CDR3 protein: CASSFRMNTGELFF
CDR3 DNA: TGTGCCAGCAGTTTTCGGATGAACACCGGGGAGCTGTTTTTT

J gene: TRBJ1-2
clone size: .
D gene: .
V gene: TRBV5-3
CDR3 protein: CARSLGWGSIINYGYTF
CDR3 DNA: TGTGCCAGAAGCTTGGGTTGGGGCAGTATAATTAACTATGGCTACACCTTC

J gene: TRBJ2-1
clone size: .
D gene: .
V gene: TRBV5-4
CDR3 protein: CASSLTSYNEQFF
CDR3 DNA: TGTGCCAGCAGCTTGACTAGCTACAATGAGCAGTTCTTC

J gene: TRBJ2-7
clone size: .
D gene: .
V gene: TRBV21-1
CDR3 protein: CASSKARPRSAYEQYF
CDR3 DNA: TGTGCCAGCAGCAAAGCGAGGCCCCGATCGGCCTACGAGCAGTACTTC

J gene: TRBJ1-1
clone size: .
D gene: .
V gene: TRBV28
CDR3 protein: CASSFPIPNTEAFF
CDR3 DNA: TGTGCCAGCAGTTTTCCAATACCAAACACTGAAGCTTTCTTT

J gene: TRBJ2-5
clone size: .
D gene: .
V gene: TRBV7-9
CDR3 protein: CASRVFKTQYF
CDR3 DNA: TGTGCCAGCAGGGTGTTCAAGACCCAGTACTTC

J gene: TRBJ2-1
clone size: .
D gene: TRBD2
V gene: TRBV19
CDR3 protein: CASSDTSGASSYNEQFF
CDR3 DNA: TGTGCCAGTAGTGACACTAGCGGGGCAAGCTCCTACAATGAGCAGTTCTTC

J gene: TRBJ2-1
clone size: .
D gene: TRBD2
V gene: TRBV6-1
CDR3 protein: CASSGLASYNEQFF
CDR3 DNA: TGTGCCAGCAGTGGACTAGCGAGCTACAATGAGCAGTTCTTC

J gene: TRBJ2-7
clone size: .
D gene: .
V gene: TRBV5-3
CDR3 protein: CARSLEWGGELTYEQYF
CDR3 DNA: TGTGCCAGAAGCTTGGAATGGGGCGGAGAATTAACCTACGAGCAGTACTTC

J gene: TRBJ2-7
clone size: .
D gene: .
V gene: TRBV6-1
CDR3 protein: CASSESGGEQYF
CDR3 DNA: TGTGCCAGCAGTGAATCAGGCGGGGAGCAGTACTTC

J gene: TRBJ1-1
clone size: .
D gene: .
V gene: TRBV5-4
CDR3 protein: CASSSDMSEAFF
CDR3 DNA: TGTGCCAGCAGCTCTGACATGTCCGAAGCTTTCTTT

J gene: TRBJ2-1
clone size: .
D gene: .
V gene: TRBV9
CDR3 protein: CASGPGTYNEQFF
CDR3 DNA: TGTGCCAGCGGTCCAGGGACCTACAATGAGCAGTTCTTC

J gene: TRBJ1-3
clone size: .
D gene: .
V gene: TRBV2
CDR3 protein: CASSAVTEFSGNTIYF
CDR3 DNA: TGTGCCAGCAGTGCTGTCACAGAGTTCTCTGGAAACACCATATATTTT

J gene: TRBJ1-2
clone size: .
D gene: .
V gene: TRBV4-1
CDR3 protein: CASSQEKNYGGYTF
CDR3 DNA: TGCGCCAGCAGCCAAGAAAAAAACTACGGCGGCTACACCTTC

J gene: TRBJ1-6
clone size: .
D gene: TRBD1
V gene: TRBV28
CDR3 protein: CASSKDRAVSSPLHF
CDR3 DNA: TGTGCCAGCAGTAAGGACAGGGCGGTTAGTTCACCCCTCCACTTT

J gene: TRBJ1-1
clone size: .
D gene: .
V gene: TRBV19
CDR3 protein: CASSIWTDGITEAFF
CDR3 DNA: TGTGCCAGTAGTATATGGACAGACGGCATCACTGAAGCTTTCTTT

J gene: TRBJ2-7
clone size: .
D gene: TRBD2
V gene: TRBV28
CDR3 protein: CASSFSSSGYEQYF
CDR3 DNA: TGTGCCAGCAGTTTTTCGTCTAGCGGGTACGAGCAGTACTTC

J gene: TRBJ1-1
clone size: .
D gene: .
V gene: TRBV13
CDR3 protein: CASSLGVGSFAEAFF
CDR3 DNA: TGTGCCAGCAGCTTAGGGGTAGGGTCTTTCGCTGAAGCTTTCTTT

J gene: TRBJ2-7
clone size: .
D gene: TRBD1
V gene: TRBV6-1
CDR3 protein: CASSKGTDYEQYF
CDR3 DNA: TGTGCCAGCAGTAAGGGGACAGACTACGAGCAGTACTTC

J gene: TRBJ1-6
clone size: once
D gene: TRBD1
V gene: TRBV6-1
CDR3 protein: CATSSGRQGNSPLHF
CDR3 DNA: TGTGCCACCTCCTCCGGGAGACAGGGTAATTCACCCCTCCACTTT

J gene: TRBJ2-5
clone size: once
D gene: TRBD2
V gene: TRBV7-8
CDR3 protein: CASSLWGGSEETQYF
CDR3 DNA: TGTGCCAGCAGCTTGTGGGGGGGGTCCGAAGAGACCCAGTACTTC

J gene: TRBJ1-2
clone size: .
D gene: .
V gene: TRBV9
CDR3 protein: CASSATGTSNYGYTF
CDR3 DNA: TGTGCCAGCAGCGCAACAGGGACCTCAAACTATGGCTACACCTTC

J gene: TRBJ1-4
clone size: .
D gene: .
V gene: TRBV11-2
CDR3 protein: CASSEMEKLFF
CDR3 DNA: TGTGCCAGCAGTGAGATGGAAAAACTGTTTTTT

J gene: TRBJ2-7
clone size: .
D gene: TRBD1
V gene: TRBV9
CDR3 protein: CASSVGTGGLEQYF
CDR3 DNA: TGTGCCAGCAGCGTAGGGACAGGGGGTCTCGAGCAGTACTTC